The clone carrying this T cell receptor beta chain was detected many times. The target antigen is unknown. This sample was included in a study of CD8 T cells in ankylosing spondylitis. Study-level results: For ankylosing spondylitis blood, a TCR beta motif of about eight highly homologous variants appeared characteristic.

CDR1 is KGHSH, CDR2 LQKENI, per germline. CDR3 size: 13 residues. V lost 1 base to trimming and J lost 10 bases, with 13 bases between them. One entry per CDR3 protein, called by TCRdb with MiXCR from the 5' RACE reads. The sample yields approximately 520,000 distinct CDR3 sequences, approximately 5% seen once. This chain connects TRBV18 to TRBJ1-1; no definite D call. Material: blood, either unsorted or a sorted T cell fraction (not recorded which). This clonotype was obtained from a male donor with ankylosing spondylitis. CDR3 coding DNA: TGTGCCAGCTCACCACGGCTAACTGTTAGAGCTTTCTTT. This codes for CASSPRLTVRAFF.